The present TCR beta chain was sequenced within a study of blood T cell repertoires in COVID-19. Profiled with immunoSEQ multiplex PCR; TCRdb holds only in-frame clones, not every one. This table holds roughly 290,000 clones, about 89% found once. Germline V gene lookup returns CDR1 LGHDT and CDR2 YNNKEL (reference sequence). The ends were cut back, 3 bases at V and 0 bases at J, with 10 bases in the middle. This CDR3 has 15 residues. The sequence derives from a man aged 25 to 40 with acute or convalescent COVID-19. The chain recombines TRBV3-1 (or the pseudogene TRBV3-2) with TRBJ2-3; D might be TRBD1 (6 bases). The sequenced sample was peripheral blood. CDR3 coding DNA: TGTGCCAGCAGCCAGAGGACAGCTAGCACAGATACGCAGTATTTT. Amino acid sequence: CASSQRTASTDTQYF.